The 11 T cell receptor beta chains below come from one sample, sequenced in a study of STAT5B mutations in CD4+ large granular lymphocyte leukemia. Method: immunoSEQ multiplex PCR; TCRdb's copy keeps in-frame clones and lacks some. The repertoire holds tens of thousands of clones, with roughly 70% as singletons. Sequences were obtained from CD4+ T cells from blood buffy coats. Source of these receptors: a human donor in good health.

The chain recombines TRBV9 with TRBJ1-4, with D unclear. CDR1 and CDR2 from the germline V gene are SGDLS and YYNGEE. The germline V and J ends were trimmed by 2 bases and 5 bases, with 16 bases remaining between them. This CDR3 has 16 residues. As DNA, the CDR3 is TGTGCCAGCAGCGTCCGAGCCGGGTCCCAAAATGAAAAACTGTTTTTT. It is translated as CASSVRAGSQNEKLFF. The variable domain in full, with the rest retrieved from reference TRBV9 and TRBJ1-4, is DSGVTQTPKHLITATGQRVTLRCSPRSGDLSVYWYQQSLDQGLQFLIQYYNGEERAKGNILERFSAQQFPDLHSELNLSSLELGDSALYFCASSVRAGSQNEKLFFGSGTQLSVL.

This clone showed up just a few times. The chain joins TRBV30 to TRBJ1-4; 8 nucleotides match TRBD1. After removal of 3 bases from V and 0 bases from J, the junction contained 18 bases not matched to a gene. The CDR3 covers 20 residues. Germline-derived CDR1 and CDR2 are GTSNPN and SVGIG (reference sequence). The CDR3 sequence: CAWRLGLLTGEGSTNEKLFF. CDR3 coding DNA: TGTGCCTGGAGGCTTGGCCTTTTGACAGGGGAAGGCTCAACTAATGAAAAACTGTTTTTT. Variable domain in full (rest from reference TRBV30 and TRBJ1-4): SQTIHQWPATLVQPVGSPLSLECTVEGTSNPNLYWYRQAAGRGLQLLFYSVGIGQISSEVPQNLSASRPQDRQFILSSKKLLLSDSGFYLCAWRLGLLTGEGSTNEKLFFGSGTQLSVL.

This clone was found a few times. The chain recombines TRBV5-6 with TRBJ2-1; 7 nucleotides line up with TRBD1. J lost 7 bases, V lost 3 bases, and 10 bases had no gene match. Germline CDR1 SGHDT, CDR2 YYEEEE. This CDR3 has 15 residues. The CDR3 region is CASSSGDSPRNEQFF. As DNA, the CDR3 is TGTGCCAGCAGCTCTGGGGACAGTCCCCGGAATGAGCAGTTCTTC. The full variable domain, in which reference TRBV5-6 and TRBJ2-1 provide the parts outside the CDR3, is DAGVTQSPTHLIKTRGQQVTLRCSPKSGHDTVSWYQQALGQGPQFIFQYYEEEERQRGNFPDRFSGHQFPNYSSELNVNALLLGDSALYLCASSSGDSPRNEQFFGPGTRLTVL.

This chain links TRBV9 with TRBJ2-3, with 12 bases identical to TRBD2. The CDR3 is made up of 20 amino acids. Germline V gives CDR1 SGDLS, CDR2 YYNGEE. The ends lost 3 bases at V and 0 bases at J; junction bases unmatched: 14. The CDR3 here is CASSGKGTSGGRASTDTQYF. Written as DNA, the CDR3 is TGTGCCAGCAGCGGGAAGGGAACTAGCGGGGGGCGAGCTAGCACAGATACGCAGTATTTT.

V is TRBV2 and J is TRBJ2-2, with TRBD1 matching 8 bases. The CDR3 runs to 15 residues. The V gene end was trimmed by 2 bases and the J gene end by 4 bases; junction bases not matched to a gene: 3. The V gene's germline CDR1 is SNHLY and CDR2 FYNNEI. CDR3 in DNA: TGTGCCAGCAGTGAAACAGGGGGATCCACCGGGGAGCTGTTTTTT. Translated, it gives CASSETGGSTGELFF.

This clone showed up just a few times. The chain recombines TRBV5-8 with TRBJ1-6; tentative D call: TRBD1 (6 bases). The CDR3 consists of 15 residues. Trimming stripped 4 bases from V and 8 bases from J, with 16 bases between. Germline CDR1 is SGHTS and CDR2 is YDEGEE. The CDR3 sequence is CASSTLTGPHSPLHF. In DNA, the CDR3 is TGTGCCAGCAGCACCCTGACAGGACCCCATTCACCCCTCCACTTT.

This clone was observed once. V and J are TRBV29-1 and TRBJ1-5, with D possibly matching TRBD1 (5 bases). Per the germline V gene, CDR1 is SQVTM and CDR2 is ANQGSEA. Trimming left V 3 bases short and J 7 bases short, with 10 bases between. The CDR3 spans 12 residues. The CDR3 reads CSVEGEDQPQHF. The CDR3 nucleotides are TGCAGCGTTGAGGGGGAGGACCAGCCCCAGCATTTT.

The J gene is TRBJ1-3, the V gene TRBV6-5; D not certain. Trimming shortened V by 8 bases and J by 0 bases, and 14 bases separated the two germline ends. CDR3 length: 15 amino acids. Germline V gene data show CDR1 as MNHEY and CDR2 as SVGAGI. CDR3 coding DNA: TGTGCCAGCCGTCGAGAACCCTCCTCTGGAAACACCATATATTTT. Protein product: CASRREPSSGNTIYF.

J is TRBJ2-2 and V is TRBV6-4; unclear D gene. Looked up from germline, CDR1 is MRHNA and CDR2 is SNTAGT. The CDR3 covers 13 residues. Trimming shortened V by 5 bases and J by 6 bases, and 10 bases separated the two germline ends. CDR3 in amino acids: CASSRASAGELFF. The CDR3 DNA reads TGTGCCAGCAGTCGGGCTAGTGCCGGGGAGCTGTTTTTT.

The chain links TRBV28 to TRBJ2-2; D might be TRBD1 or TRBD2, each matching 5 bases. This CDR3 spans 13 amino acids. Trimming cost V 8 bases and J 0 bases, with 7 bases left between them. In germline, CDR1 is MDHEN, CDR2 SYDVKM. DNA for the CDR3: TGTGCCAGCGGGGACCCGAACACCGGGGAGCTGTTTTTT. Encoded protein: CASGDPNTGELFF. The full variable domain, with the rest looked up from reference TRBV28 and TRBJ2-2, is DVKVTQSSRYLVKRTGEKVFLECVQDMDHENMFWYRQDPGLGLRLIYFSYDVKMKEKGDIPEGYSVSREKKERFSLILESASTNQTSMYLCASGDPNTGELFFGEGSRLTVL.

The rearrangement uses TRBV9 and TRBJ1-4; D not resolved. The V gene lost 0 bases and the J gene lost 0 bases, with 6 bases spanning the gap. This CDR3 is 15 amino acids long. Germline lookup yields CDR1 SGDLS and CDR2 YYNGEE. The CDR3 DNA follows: TGTGCCAGCAGCGTAGCATATGCAACTAATGAAAAACTGTTTTTT. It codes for CASSVAYATNEKLFF. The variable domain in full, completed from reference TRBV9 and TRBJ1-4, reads DSGVTQTPKHLITATGQRVTLRCSPRSGDLSVYWYQQSLDQGLQFLIQYYNGEERAKGNILERFSAQQFPDLHSELNLSSLELGDSALYFCASSVAYATNEKLFFGSGTQLSVL.